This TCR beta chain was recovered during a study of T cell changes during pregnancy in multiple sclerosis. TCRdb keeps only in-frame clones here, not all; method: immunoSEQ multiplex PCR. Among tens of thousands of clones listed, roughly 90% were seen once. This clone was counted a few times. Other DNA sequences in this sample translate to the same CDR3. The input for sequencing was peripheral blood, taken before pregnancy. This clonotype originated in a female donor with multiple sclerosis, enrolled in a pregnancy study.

CDR3 coding DNA: TGTGCCAGCAGTAGCAGGGGTGGCAATCAGCCCCAGCATTTT. Translated: CASSSRGGNQPQHF. The chain uses TRBV27 and TRBJ1-5; weak D call: TRBD1 (6 bases). Germline-derived CDR1 and CDR2 are MNHEY and SMNVEV (reference sequence). The CDR3 is 14 residues long. Trimming took off 5 bases at V and 2 bases at J, with 10 bases between the two ends.